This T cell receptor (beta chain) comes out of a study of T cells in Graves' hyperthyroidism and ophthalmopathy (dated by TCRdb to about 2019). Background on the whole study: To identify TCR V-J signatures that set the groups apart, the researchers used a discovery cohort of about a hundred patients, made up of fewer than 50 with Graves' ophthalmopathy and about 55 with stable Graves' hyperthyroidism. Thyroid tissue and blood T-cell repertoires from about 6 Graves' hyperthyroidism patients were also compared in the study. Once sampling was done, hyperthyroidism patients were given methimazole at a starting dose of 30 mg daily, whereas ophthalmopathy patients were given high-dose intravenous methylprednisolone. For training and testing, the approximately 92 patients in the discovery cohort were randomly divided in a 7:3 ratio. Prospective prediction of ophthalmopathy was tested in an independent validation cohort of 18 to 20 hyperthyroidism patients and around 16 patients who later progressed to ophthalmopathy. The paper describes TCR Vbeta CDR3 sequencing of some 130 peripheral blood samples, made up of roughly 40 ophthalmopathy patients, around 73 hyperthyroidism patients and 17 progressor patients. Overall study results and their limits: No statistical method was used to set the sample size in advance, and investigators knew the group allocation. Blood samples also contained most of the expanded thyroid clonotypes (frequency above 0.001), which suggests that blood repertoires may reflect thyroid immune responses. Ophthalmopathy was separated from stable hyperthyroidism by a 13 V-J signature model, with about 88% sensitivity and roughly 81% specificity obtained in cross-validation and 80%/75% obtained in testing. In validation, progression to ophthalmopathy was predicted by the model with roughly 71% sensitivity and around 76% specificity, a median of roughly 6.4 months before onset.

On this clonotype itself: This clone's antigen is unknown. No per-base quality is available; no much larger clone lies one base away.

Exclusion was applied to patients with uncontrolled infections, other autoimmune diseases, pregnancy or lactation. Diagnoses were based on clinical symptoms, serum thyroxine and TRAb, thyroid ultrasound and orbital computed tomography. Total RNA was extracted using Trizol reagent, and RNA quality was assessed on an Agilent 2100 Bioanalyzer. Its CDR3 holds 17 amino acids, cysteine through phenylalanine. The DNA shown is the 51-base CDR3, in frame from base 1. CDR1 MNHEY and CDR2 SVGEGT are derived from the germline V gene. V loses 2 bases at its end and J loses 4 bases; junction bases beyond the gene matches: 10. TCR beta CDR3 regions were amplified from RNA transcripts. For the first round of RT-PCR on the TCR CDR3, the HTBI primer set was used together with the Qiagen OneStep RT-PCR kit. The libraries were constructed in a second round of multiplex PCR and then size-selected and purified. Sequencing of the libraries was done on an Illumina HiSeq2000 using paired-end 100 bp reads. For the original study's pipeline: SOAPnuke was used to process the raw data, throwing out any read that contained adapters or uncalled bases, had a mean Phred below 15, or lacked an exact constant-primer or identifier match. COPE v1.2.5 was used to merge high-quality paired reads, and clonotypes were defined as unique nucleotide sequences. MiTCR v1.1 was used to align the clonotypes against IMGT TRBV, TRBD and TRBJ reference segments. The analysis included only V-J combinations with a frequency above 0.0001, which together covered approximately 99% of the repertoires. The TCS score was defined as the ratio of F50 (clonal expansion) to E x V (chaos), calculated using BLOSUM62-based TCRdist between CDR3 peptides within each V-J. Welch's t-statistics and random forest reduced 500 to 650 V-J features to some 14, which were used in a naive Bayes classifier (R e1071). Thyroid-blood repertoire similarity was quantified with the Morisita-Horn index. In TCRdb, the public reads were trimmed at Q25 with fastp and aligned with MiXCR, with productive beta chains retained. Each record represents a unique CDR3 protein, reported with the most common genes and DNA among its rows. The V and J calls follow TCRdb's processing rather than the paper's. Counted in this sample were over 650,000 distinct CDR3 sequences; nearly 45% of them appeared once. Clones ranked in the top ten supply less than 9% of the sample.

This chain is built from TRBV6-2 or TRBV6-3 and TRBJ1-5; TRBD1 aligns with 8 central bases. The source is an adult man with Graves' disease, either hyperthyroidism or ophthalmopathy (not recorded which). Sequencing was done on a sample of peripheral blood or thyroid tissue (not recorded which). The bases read TGTGCCAGCAGTTACACCTGGACAGGGACGGGTAATCAGCCCCAGCATTTT. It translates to CASSYTWTGTGNQPQHF.